The 24 T cell receptor beta chains below were found in one sample sequenced in a study of identical twins. TCRdb re-called the 5' RACE reads through MiXCR, storing one row per CDR3 protein. In the table there are under 800,000 distinct CDR3 sequences, approximately 21% of which are singletons. This same sample was also part of a study on T cells expressing NK-cell markers.

Sequencing was performed on PBMCs. The receptors derive from a woman aged 18-29 years in good health.

The rearrangement uses TRBV7-2 and TRBJ2-1; D is perhaps TRBD2 (6 bases). This CDR3 has 15 amino acids. Germline V gene lookup returns CDR1 SGHTA and CDR2 FQGNSA. V lost 2 bases, J lost 5 bases, and 13 bases lay in between. The CDR3 DNA sequence: TGTGCCAGCAGCTTATTCGGGACTCTCAACAATGAGCAGTTCTTC. It translates to CASSLFGTLNNEQFF.

This clonotype has only a few counts. The chain recombines TRBV30 with TRBJ2-2; 14 bases agree with TRBD2. Germline V gene lookup returns CDR1 GTSNPN and CDR2 SVGIG (reference sequence). This CDR3 contains 17 residues. Losses at the gene ends were 3 bases for V and 0 bases for J; bases not matched to a gene: 3. CDR3 protein: CAWRGTSGSANTGELFF. In nucleotides, the CDR3 is TGTGCCTGGAGGGGGACTAGCGGGAGTGCGAACACCGGGGAGCTGTTTTTT.

This clonotype showed up just a few times. This chain connects TRBV29-1 to TRBJ2-3; TRBD2 is a possible D gene (6 bases). The germline CDR1 and CDR2 sequences are SQVTM and ANQGSEA. V lost 6 bases and J 10 bases, leaving 26 bases between the germline ends. The CDR3 spans 15 residues. CDR3 sequence reads: CSVASRDGGSWPQYF. The DNA of the CDR3 is TGCAGCGTAGCTTCGCGGGACGGAGGGTCCTGGCCGCAGTATTTT.

The sample holds a few counts of this clonotype. This sequence joins TRBV12-3 or TRBV12-4 and TRBJ1-5; 9 bases fit TRBD1. The CDR3 runs 13 residues. Unmatched junction bases numbered 6, after V lost 9 bases and J lost 6 bases. CDR3 residues: CASTTGGSQPQHF. The CDR3 DNA reads TGTGCCAGTACGACAGGGGGAAGTCAGCCCCAGCATTTT.

This clonotype was observed many times. The J gene is TRBJ1-1, the V gene TRBV4-3, with TRBD1 matching 7 bases. This CDR3 is 15 amino acids long. Germline V gene sequence: CDR1 LGHNA, CDR2 YSLEER. The V gene end was trimmed by 0 bases and the J gene end by 4 bases; junction bases not matched to a gene: 5. The chain's CDR3 is CASSQDPAGGTEAFF. The CDR3 bases are TGCGCCAGCAGCCAAGATCCGGCAGGGGGCACTGAAGCTTTCTTT.

The V call is TRBV28, the J call TRBJ2-7, with 8 bases identical to TRBD2. V was clipped by 6 bases and J by 2 bases; unmatched bases: 9. Germline V gives CDR1 MDHEN, CDR2 SYDVKM. The CDR3 covers 15 residues. The CDR3 region is CASRGTSGDAYEQYF. The CDR3 DNA is TGTGCCAGCAGGGGGACTAGTGGGGACGCCTACGAGCAGTACTTC. Drawing the rest from reference TRBV28 and TRBJ2-7, the complete variable domain is DVKVTQSSRYLVKRTGEKVFLECVQDMDHENMFWYRQDPGLGLRLIYFSYDVKMKEKGDIPEGYSVSREKKERFSLILESASTNQTSMYLCASRGTSGDAYEQYFGPGTRLTVT.

The chain couples TRBV6-1 to TRBJ2-1; D ambiguous. Trimming took off 6 bases at V and 0 bases at J, with 9 bases between the two ends. CDR1 is MNHNS, CDR2 SASEGT, per germline. The CDR3 has 14 amino acids. The DNA for the CDR3 is TGTGCCAGCAGCGCCTCTACCTCCTACAATGAGCAGTTCTTC. As protein: CASSASTSYNEQFF.

V is TRBV12-3 or TRBV12-4 and J is TRBJ1-1; D gene ambiguous. V was pared by 3 bases and J by 11 bases, with 13 bases between. The CDR3 extends over 12 amino acids. Here the CDR3 DNA reads TGTGCCAGCAGTTTGTTAGGTCGTGGGGCTTTCTTT. Protein sequence: CASSLLGRGAFF.

In its sample, this clonotype was seen a few times. The chain is built from TRBV7-9 and TRBJ2-5; 8 nucleotides align to TRBD2. This CDR3 is built from 15 residues. Trimming took 3 bases from V and 4 from J; bases not matched to a gene: 7. CDR1 is SEHNR and CDR2 is FQNEAQ in the germline V gene (reference sequence). The CDR3 here is CASSFPSLAGETQYF. CDR3 bases: TGTGCCAGCAGCTTCCCCTCCCTAGCGGGAGAGACCCAGTACTTC.

This clonotype was detected a few times. V and J are TRBV20-1 and TRBJ2-1, with TRBD2 as a possible D gene (5 bases). The CDR3 extends over 15 amino acids. The V end was cut by 0 bases, the J end by 7 bases, with 16 bases between. Germline CDR1 reads DFQATT; CDR2 reads SNEGSKA (reference sequence). The chain's CDR3 is CSARDRVRGWNEQFF. The CDR3 nucleotides read TGCAGTGCTAGAGATCGAGTAAGAGGGTGGAATGAGCAGTTCTTC.

The rearrangement links TRBV19 to TRBJ1-5; weak D call: TRBD1 (6 bases). Germline loops: CDR1 LNHDA, CDR2 SQIVND (reference sequence). V shed 6 bases and J shed 3 bases, with 12 bases lying between them. The CDR3 totals 14 residues. CDR3 sequence reads: CASRDAGANQPQHF. CDR3 DNA sequence: TGTGCCAGTAGAGACGCGGGGGCCAATCAGCCCCAGCATTTT.

The chain joins TRBV7-2 to TRBJ2-5; a possible D gene is TRBD1 (5 bases). The V end lost 1 base, the J end lost 4 bases, and 10 bases lay between the germline ends. Germline V gene lookup returns CDR1 SGHTA and CDR2 FQGNSA. This CDR3 spans 14 amino acids. The CDR3 loop reads CASSLVTGIETQYF. CDR3 nucleotides: TGTGCCAGCAGCTTAGTTACAGGAATAGAGACCCAGTACTTC.

This clonotype has only a few counts. V usage is TRBV5-1 and J usage is TRBJ1-1, with D uncertain. CDR3 length: 14 residues. Germline loops: CDR1 SGHRS, CDR2 YFSETQ. Trimming took 3 bases from V and 1 from J, leaving 10 bases between them. The CDR3 nucleotides are TGCGCCAGCAGCTCACCGACGGAGAACACTGAAGCTTTCTTT. This codes for CASSSPTENTEAFF.

The V call is TRBV5-1, the J call TRBJ2-7; a weak D match, TRBD2 (6 bases). This CDR3 comprises 15 residues. Germline CDR1 and CDR2: SGHRS and YFSETQ. V lost 3 bases to trimming and J lost 0 bases, with 13 bases between them. Here the CDR3 DNA reads TGCGCCAGCAGCTACACCGGGACTGACTCCTACGAGCAGTACTTC. It yields the protein CASSYTGTDSYEQYF. The full variable domain, in which reference TRBV5-1 and TRBJ2-7 provide the parts outside the CDR3, is KAGVTQTPRYLIKTRGQQVTLSCSPISGHRSVSWYQQTPGQGLQFLFEYFSETQRNKGNFPGRFSGRQFSNSRSEMNVSTLELGDSALYLCASSYTGTDSYEQYFGPGTRLTVT.

This clonotype was seen a handful of times. The V call is TRBV3-1, the J call TRBJ1-2; D remains ambiguous. This CDR3 has 15 amino acids. The V end lost 3 bases, the J end lost 4 bases, and 15 bases lay between the germline ends. Germline CDR1 reads LGHDT; CDR2 reads YNNKEL (reference sequence). This CDR3 reads CASSHRSPSLYGYTF. The CDR3 nucleotides are TGTGCCAGCAGCCATCGCTCTCCCTCCCTCTATGGCTACACCTTC.

The rearrangement joins TRBV5-1 to TRBJ2-7; D may correspond to TRBD1 or TRBD2 (8 bases each). This CDR3 contains 15 residues. Trimming pared 7 bases from V and 7 bases from J, leaving 24 bases between. The V gene's germline CDR1 is SGHRS and CDR2 YFSETQ. The CDR3 is CASSEVGSGTGEQYF. For the CDR3, the DNA is TGCGCCAGCTCGGAAGTAGGTAGCGGGACAGGTGAGCAGTACTTC. The entire variable domain, with the rest obtained from reference TRBV5-1 and TRBJ2-7, is as follows: KAGVTQTPRYLIKTRGQQVTLSCSPISGHRSVSWYQQTPGQGLQFLFEYFSETQRNKGNFPGRFSGRQFSNSRSEMNVSTLELGDSALYLCASSEVGSGTGEQYFGPGTRLTVT.

This clonotype has just a few counts. The gene calls are TRBV20-1 and TRBJ2-1; D is uncertain. The CDR3 contains 12 residues. Germline V gene sequence: CDR1 DFQATT, CDR2 SNEGSKA (reference sequence). CDR3 region: CPNKPEVNEQFF. The CDR3, as DNA: TGCCCGAATAAACCCGAGGTTAATGAGCAGTTCTTC.

This clonotype appeared many times. V usage is TRBV20-1 and J usage is TRBJ1-4, with TRBD1 matching 7 bases. Looked up from germline, CDR1 is DFQATT and CDR2 is SNEGSKA (reference sequence). CDR3 length: 14 amino acids. Losses at the gene ends were 2 bases for V and 6 bases for J; bases not matched to a gene: 6. CDR3 protein: CSARLGGEDEKLFF. The CDR3 region has the DNA TGCAGTGCTAGATTAGGGGGCGAGGATGAAAAACTGTTTTTT.

This clonotype was counted between two and nine times. The gene calls are TRBV7-2 and TRBJ2-1; 9 bases are shared with TRBD1. V was clipped by 5 bases and J by 9 bases; unmatched bases: 2. The CDR3 length is 12 residues. CDR1 is SGHTA, CDR2 FQGNSA, per germline. The CDR3 DNA follows: TGTGCCAGCAGCCCGGACAGGGGTGAGCAGTTCTTC. It specifies CASSPDRGEQFF.

This clonotype was seen a handful of times. The chain carries TRBV5-1 and TRBJ2-1; no reliable D call. CDR1 and CDR2 from the germline V gene are SGHRS and YFSETQ. The CDR3 extends over 15 amino acids. Trimming removed 1 base at V and 6 bases at J, with 14 bases between. The CDR3 protein is CASSLFANSGNEQFF. CDR3 in DNA: TGCGCCAGCAGCTTGTTTGCTAATTCGGGCAATGAGCAGTTCTTC.

The chain recombines TRBV5-1 with TRBJ2-1, with 10 positions matching TRBD2. The CDR3 length is 15 residues. The germline V gene encodes CDR1 SGHRS and CDR2 YFSETQ. Trimming cost V 4 bases and J 4 bases; bases outside gene matches: 5. As DNA, the CDR3 is TGCGCCAGCAGCATTAGCGGGGGGCCGTACAATGAGCAGTTCTTC. Translated: CASSISGGPYNEQFF.

This clonotype was observed a few times. V is TRBV5-1 and J is TRBJ2-5; 9 bases fit TRBD1. Per germline, CDR1 SGHRS and CDR2 YFSETQ. Trimming at V came to 4 bases and at J to 6 bases, leaving 25 bases not matched to a gene. The CDR3 sequence is 20 residues long. CDR3 in amino acids: CASSPSVLGTGTRSDKTQYF. CDR3 DNA sequence: TGCGCCAGCAGCCCCTCTGTTCTTGGGACAGGGACCCGCTCGGATAAGACCCAGTACTTC.

This clonotype was counted only a few times. The gene calls are TRBV12-3 or TRBV12-4 and TRBJ2-1; TRBD1 is a possible D gene (5 bases). Between the trimmed V and J ends, which lost 1 base and 10 bases, there was a span of 8 bases. The CDR3 has 12 amino acids. CDR3 residues: CASSLVRAEQFF. The CDR3 DNA follows: TGTGCCAGCAGTTTAGTCAGGGCCGAGCAGTTCTTC.

The table lists this clonotype with a few counts. This sequence joins TRBV3-1 and TRBJ2-2; D gene ambiguous. Per the germline V gene, CDR1 is LGHDT and CDR2 is YNNKEL (reference sequence). Trimming pared 3 bases from V and 3 bases from J, leaving 5 bases between. The CDR3 loop spans 13 amino acids. The CDR3, as DNA: TGTGCCAGCAGCCAGTTCTACACCGGGGAGCTGTTTTTT. Its protein product is CASSQFYTGELFF. Full variable domain (rest looked up from reference TRBV3-1 and TRBJ2-2): DTAVSQTPKYLVTQMGNDKSIKCEQNLGHDTMYWYKQDSKKFLKIMFSYNNKELIINETVPNRFSPKSPDKAHLNLHINSLELGDSAVYFCASSQFYTGELFFGEGSRLTVL.